Listed below are T cell receptor beta chains from one sample, sequenced in a study of T cell responses to AZD1222 COVID-19 vaccine. The method was immunoSEQ multiplex PCR; TCRdb's version includes in-frame clones alone and lacks a portion of them. The table has more than 85,000 clones, about 91% seen once; the top ten hold around 6.8%. The material was peripheral blood, obtained on day 0 of AZD1222 vaccination. These receptors were obtained from an adult in good health. Each CDR3 is given without its conserved first and last residue. The order of the fields is CDR3 protein, V gene, J gene.

ASSLGVESYNSPLH,TRBV5-1,TRBJ1-6
ASTVGLSGELF,TRBV9,TRBJ2-2
ASSVVSESNTGELF,TRBV9,TRBJ2-2
ASSPQRGGYGYT,TRBV3-1/TRBV3-2,TRBJ1-2
ASSYSGTGGSYEQY,TRBV6-5,TRBJ2-7
ASMPSSRTDTQY,TRBV2,TRBJ2-3
SVELSGSGQGSYNEQF,TRBV29-1,TRBJ2-1
ASSYSRVGQNTEAF,TRBV6-2/TRBV6-3,TRBJ1-1
ASSFGQGQTSYGYT,TRBV27,TRBJ1-2
ASVRRGLSEAF,TRBV2,TRBJ1-1
ASSPGQINWGNTEAF,TRBV18,TRBJ1-1
ASRGNQPQH,TRBV19,TRBJ1-5
VTAEGRPDTQY,TRBV28,TRBJ2-3
ASSYSMVLANQPQH,TRBV6-5,TRBJ1-5
ASATGAYTEAF,TRBV12-5,TRBJ1-1
ASSQVVGGNSPLH,TRBV3-1/TRBV3-2,TRBJ1-6
ASSIGGASYNEQF,TRBV6-2/TRBV6-3,TRBJ2-1
ASWYQGDRAREGEKNIQY,TRBV2,TRBJ2-4
ASSRGLLPDTQY,TRBV3-1/TRBV3-2,TRBJ2-3
ASSPRNSGLAGVTDTQY,TRBV5-1,TRBJ2-3
AISVGSSNQPQH,TRBV10-3,TRBJ1-5
ASNDPLIQTQY,TRBV6-5,TRBJ2-5
ASSYGQSSGNTIY,TRBV6-2/TRBV6-3,TRBJ1-3
ASSQDMGFGAF,TRBV3-1/TRBV3-2,TRBJ1-1
ASSEAGTGSQPQH,TRBV6-1,TRBJ1-5
ASSYSTGSGGYT,TRBV6-6,TRBJ1-2
ASSPQQAETQY,TRBV18,TRBJ2-5
ASSSYRGRDGEKLF,TRBV11-2,TRBJ1-4
ASSQERAGGTEAF,TRBV14,TRBJ1-1
ASSLDFSVNTEAF,TRBV7-6,TRBJ1-1
ASSLSGPSNEQF,TRBV6-5,TRBJ2-1
ASTALSYEQY,TRBV25-1,TRBJ2-7